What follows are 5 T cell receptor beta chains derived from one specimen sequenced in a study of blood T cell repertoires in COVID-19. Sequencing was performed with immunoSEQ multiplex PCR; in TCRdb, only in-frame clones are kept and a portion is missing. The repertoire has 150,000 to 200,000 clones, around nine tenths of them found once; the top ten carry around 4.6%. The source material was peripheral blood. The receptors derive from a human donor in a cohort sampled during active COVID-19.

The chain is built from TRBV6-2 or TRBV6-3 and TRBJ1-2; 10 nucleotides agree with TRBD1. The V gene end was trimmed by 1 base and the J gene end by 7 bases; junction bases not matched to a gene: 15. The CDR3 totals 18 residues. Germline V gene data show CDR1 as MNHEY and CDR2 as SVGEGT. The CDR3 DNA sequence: TGTGCCAGCAGTTACTTCCCGGGACAGGGGAAATCTTCTCTTGGCTACACCTTC. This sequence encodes CASSYFPGQGKSSLGYTF.

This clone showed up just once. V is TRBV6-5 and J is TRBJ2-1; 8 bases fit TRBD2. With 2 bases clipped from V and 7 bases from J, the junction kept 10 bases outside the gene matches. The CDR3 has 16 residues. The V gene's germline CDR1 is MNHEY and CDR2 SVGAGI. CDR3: CASSYHRSGGGNEQFF. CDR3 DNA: TGTGCCAGCAGTTACCACCGCAGCGGGGGCGGAAATGAGCAGTTCTTC.

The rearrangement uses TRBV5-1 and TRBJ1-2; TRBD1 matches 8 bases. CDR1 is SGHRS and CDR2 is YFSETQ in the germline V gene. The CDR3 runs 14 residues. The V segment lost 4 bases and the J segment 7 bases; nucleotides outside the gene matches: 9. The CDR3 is CASSNRTGMVGYTF. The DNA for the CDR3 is TGCGCCAGCAGCAACAGGACAGGGATGGTTGGCTACACCTTC.

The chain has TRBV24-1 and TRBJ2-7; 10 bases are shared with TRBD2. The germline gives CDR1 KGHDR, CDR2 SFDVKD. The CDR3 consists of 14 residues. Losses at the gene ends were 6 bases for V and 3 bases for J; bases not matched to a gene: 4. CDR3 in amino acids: CATSPSSGGYEQYF. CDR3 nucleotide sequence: TGTGCCACCAGTCCCTCTAGCGGGGGCTACGAGCAGTACTTC.

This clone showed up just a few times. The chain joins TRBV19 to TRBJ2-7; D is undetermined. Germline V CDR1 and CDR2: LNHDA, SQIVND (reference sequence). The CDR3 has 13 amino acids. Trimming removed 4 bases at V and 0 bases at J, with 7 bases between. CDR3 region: CASSRRSSYEQYF. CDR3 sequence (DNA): TGTGCCAGTAGTAGAAGGAGCTCCTACGAGCAGTACTTC.